This is a list of T cell receptor beta chains from one sample in a study of blood T cell repertoires in COVID-19. Only in-frame clones appear in the TCRdb table, and some are missing; sequencing was by immunoSEQ multiplex PCR. The sample comprises about 200,000 clones, about 90% of which are singletons, and 1.5% to 2% rests with the top ten. Material for sequencing was peripheral blood. All receptors come from a man between 35 and 55 years old with active or convalescent COVID-19. Both conserved end residues are part of each CDR3. The order of the fields is clone size, V gene, J gene, CDR3 length, D gene, CDR3 DNA, CDR3 protein. The D gene is left open where the match is weak. Only part of the rows carry a size: once, few, many, or a class if the clone is expanded.

>medium-sized|TRBV4-1|TRBJ2-3|13|.
TGCGCCAGCAGCCAATATCTTTCAGATACGCAGTATTTT
CASSQYLSDTQYF
>.|TRBV30|TRBJ1-2|16|.
TGTGCCTGGAGTGTATGGAGGCAGACTACCAACTATGGCTACACCTTC
CAWSVWRQTTNYGYTF
>.|TRBV25-1|TRBJ2-1|11|TRBD2
TGTGCCAGTGGGGAGGGGCGCGTGCAGTTCTTC
CASGEGRVQFF
>.|TRBV19|TRBJ2-5|15|.
TGTGCCAGTAACGAACAGGGAGATGGGCAAGAGACCCAGTACTTC
CASNEQGDGQETQYF
>.|TRBV19|TRBJ1-2|15|.
TGTGCCAGTAGTATAGTAGACACAGGGAACTATGGCTACACCTTC
CASSIVDTGNYGYTF
>.|TRBV6-6|TRBJ1-2|14|.
TGTGCCAGCAGTGCGGGGGACGGGGGCTATGGCTACACCTTC
CASSAGDGGYGYTF
>.|TRBV25-1|TRBJ1-2|15|TRBD1
TGTGCCAGCAGTGGGGACAGTCTAGCTAACTATGGCTACACCTTC
CASSGDSLANYGYTF
>.|TRBV10-1|TRBJ1-5|14|.
TGCGCCAGCAGTGAGACAGGGAGCAATCAGCCCCAGCATTTT
CASSETGSNQPQHF
>once|TRBV2|TRBJ2-3|13|.
TGTGCCAGCAGTGACAGGGCATCAGATACGCAGTATTTT
CASSDRASDTQYF
>.|TRBV18|TRBJ1-6|15|.
TGTGCCAGCTCACTTGGGACAAGAAGAAATTCACCCCTCCACTTT
CASSLGTRRNSPLHF
>few|TRBV28|TRBJ2-7|15|TRBD1
TGTGCCAGCAGTCCCCCGGGACAGGGTGTCCACGAGCAGTACTTC
CASSPPGQGVHEQYF
>.|TRBV9|TRBJ2-7|16|.
TGTGCCAGCAGCGAGGGGACTCTGGCTTCTGGTTACGAGCAGTACTTC
CASSEGTLASGYEQYF
>.|TRBV19|TRBJ1-5|17|TRBD1
TGTGCCAGTAGTATAGTGGGACAGGGGGCAGGTGGGCAGCCCCAGCATTTT
CASSIVGQGAGGQPQHF
>few|TRBV15|TRBJ1-4|15|.
TGTGCCACCAGCAGAGATAGGAGCAGGGAAGAAAAACTGTTTTTT
CATSRDRSREEKLFF
>.|TRBV28|TRBJ1-1|13|.
TGTGCCAGTGTCGCAGGGGTGGTAACTGAAGCTTTCTTT
CASVAGVVTEAFF
>once|TRBV28|TRBJ2-7|15|TRBD2
TGTGCCAGCAGTCTACCTAGCGGGAGGGCCTACGAGCAGTACTTC
CASSLPSGRAYEQYF
>.|TRBV9|TRBJ2-1|15|TRBD2
TGTGCCAGCAGCGTAGTGGCGGGAGGATACAATGAGCAGTTCTTC
CASSVVAGGYNEQFF
>.|TRBV3-1/TRBV3-2|TRBJ1-1|14|.
TGTGCCAGCAGCCTTAGAGGGGGGAACACTGAAGCTTTCTTT
CASSLRGGNTEAFF
>.|TRBV19|TRBJ1-1|13|.
TGTGCCAGTAGTCTTAATAGGAACACTGAAGCTTTCTTT
CASSLNRNTEAFF
>.|TRBV13|TRBJ1-4|17|TRBD1
TGTGCCAGCAGCACCTGGGGACAGGGGGCAACTAATGAAAAACTGTTTTTT
CASSTWGQGATNEKLFF
>once|TRBV7-9|TRBJ1-1|12|.
TGTGCCAGCAGCTTTCAGGGGATTGAAGCTTTCTTT
CASSFQGIEAFF
>.|TRBV18|TRBJ2-1|13|TRBD1
TGTGCCAGCTCACCTCACGACAGGGGGCGGCAGTTCTTC
CASSPHDRGRQFF
>.|TRBV5-4|TRBJ2-1|13|.
TGTGCCAGCATGGGGCCTCGGGACAATGAGCAGTTCTTC
CASMGPRDNEQFF
>.|TRBV28|TRBJ2-7|16|TRBD1
TGTGCCAGCACCTCTAGGGGGACAGGGCTACCCTACGAGCAGTACTTC
CASTSRGTGLPYEQYF
>few|TRBV4-1|TRBJ1-2|14|TRBD1
TGCGCCAGCAGCCAAGGACAGGGTCTTGATGGCTACACCTTC
CASSQGQGLDGYTF
>.|TRBV9|TRBJ2-6|17|TRBD1
TGTGCCAGCAGCGGGGACAGGGTATTTTCTGGGGCCAACGTCCTGACTTTC
CASSGDRVFSGANVLTF
>.|TRBV4-2|TRBJ1-4|15|.
TGTGCCAGCAGCCAAGTAAGCGGAAGGAATGAAAAACTGTTTTTT
CASSQVSGRNEKLFF
>.|TRBV6-5|TRBJ2-3|12|.
TGTGCCAGCAGCCACAACGGGGGGCAGGGGAATTTT
CASSHNGGQGNF
>.|TRBV5-6|TRBJ1-2|17|.
TGTGCCAGCAGCCTCCTGACAGGCCGCGCTCACTCCTATGGCTACACCTTC
CASSLLTGRAHSYGYTF
>.|TRBV5-1|TRBJ2-1|15|TRBD2
TGCGCCAGCAGCTCAACTAGCGGGGGCTACAATGAGCAGTTCTTC
CASSSTSGGYNEQFF
>.|TRBV18|TRBJ1-2|15|.
TGTGCCAGCTCCCCCGGGATAACGGTGAGCTATGGCTACACCTTC
CASSPGITVSYGYTF
>.|TRBV18|TRBJ2-5|16|TRBD2
TGTGCCAGCTCACGCAGGGCGGGAGGGCAGGAGGAGACCCAGTACTTC
CASSRRAGGQEETQYF
>.|TRBV30|TRBJ1-4|14|TRBD1
TGTGCCTGGGACCGGACAGGGCCTACTGAAAAACTGTTTTTT
CAWDRTGPTEKLFF
>few|TRBV27|TRBJ2-4|15|.
TGTGCCAGCAGCGGACTTCCTATAGCCAAAAACATTCAGTACTTC
CASSGLPIAKNIQYF
>.|TRBV12-3/TRBV12-4|TRBJ1-5|13|.
TGTGCCAGCAGGCAGGGGCGCTATCAGCCCCAGCATTTT
CASRQGRYQPQHF
>few|TRBV28|TRBJ2-7|12|.
TGTGCCAGCAGTTTTGCGATCTACGAGCAGTACTTC
CASSFAIYEQYF
>.|TRBV28|TRBJ2-5|15|TRBD1
TGTGCCAGCAGTGTGGACAGGGCTTGGGAAGAGACCCAGTACTTC
CASSVDRAWEETQYF
>.|TRBV7-2|TRBJ2-7|15|TRBD1
TGTGCCAGCAGCTTAGCGGGACAGTCCTGGGTCGAGCAGTACTTC
CASSLAGQSWVEQYF
>.|TRBV5-1|TRBJ2-3|16|TRBD2
TGCGCCAGCAGCCGTGGGACTAGCGGGGCAGGGGATACGCAGTATTTT
CASSRGTSGAGDTQYF
>.|TRBV6-4|TRBJ2-3|14|.
TGTGCCAGCAGTGAAACAGTTAGCACAGATACGCAGTATTTT
CASSETVSTDTQYF
>.|TRBV9|TRBJ1-2|15|TRBD1
TGTGCCAGCAGCCAGAGGGGACAGGACGACTATGGCTACACCTTC
CASSQRGQDDYGYTF
>few|TRBV7-8|TRBJ2-6|19|TRBD1
TGTGCCAGCAGCCCAGGGGGACAGGGGGTAACCTCTGGGGCCAACGTCCTGACTTTC
CASSPGGQGVTSGANVLTF
>.|TRBV4-1|TRBJ1-1|14|.
TGCGCCAGCAGCCAAGGGGGGGTGAACACTGAAGCTTTCTTT
CASSQGGVNTEAFF
>.|TRBV28|TRBJ1-5|15|.
TGTGCCAGCAGTTTTTCCCAGGATAGCAATCAGCCCCAGCATTTT
CASSFSQDSNQPQHF
>.|TRBV2|TRBJ1-2|18|TRBD1
TGTGCCAGCAGGGCACGCCGGGACAGGGGGCTTCCTAACTATGGCTACACCTTC
CASRARRDRGLPNYGYTF
>.|TRBV2|TRBJ1-3|14|.
TGTGCCAGCAGGGCGGCAACCGGTTCGTACACCATATATTTT
CASRAATGSYTIYF
>.|TRBV7-2|TRBJ2-1|15|TRBD2
TGTGCCAGCAGCCTCGGGACTAGCGGACACAATGAGCAGTTCTTC
CASSLGTSGHNEQFF
>.|TRBV28|TRBJ2-7|14|TRBD1
TGTGCCAGCAGACCCGGGACAGGTGCCTACGAGCAGTACTTC
CASRPGTGAYEQYF
>.|TRBV15|TRBJ1-5|16|TRBD1
TGTGCCACCAGCAGATCCTACAGGGGAAACAATCAGCCCCAGCATTTT
CATSRSYRGNNQPQHF
>.|TRBV7-9|TRBJ2-2|15|TRBD1
TGTGCCAGCATCCAAAGGACAGGACACACCGGGGAGCTGTTTTTT
CASIQRTGHTGELFF
>.|TRBV5-1|TRBJ2-1|16|TRBD2
TGCGCCAGCAGCCCCCCCCTAGCGGGGGGCCCAGGTGAGCAGTTCTTC
CASSPPLAGGPGEQFF
>.|TRBV29-1|TRBJ2-1|13|.
TGCAGCGTTTCTGCGGGATACATCAATGAGCAGTTCTTC
CSVSAGYINEQFF
>.|TRBV7-2|TRBJ2-5|19|TRBD1
TGTGCCAGCAGCTACCCTGGGACAGGGGGCAGTTTCGACTTGGAGACCCAGTACTTC
CASSYPGTGGSFDLETQYF